Following are 27 T cell receptor beta chains from one sample sequenced in a study of blood T cell repertoires in COVID-19 (TCRdb year 2020). The library was generated by the immunoSEQ multiplex PCR assay. Held by TCRdb, this immuneACCESS table contains in-frame sequences only and omits some clones. Under half of the omission traces to an unresolved V gene where checked; the cause of the rest is unknown. The sample table contains around 360,000 clones; only one count was recorded for 87% of them. About 2.7% of the sample is in the top ten clones. Input material: PBMCs or T cells enriched from blood (not recorded which). These receptors were taken from a woman aged 25 to 39 who had recovered from COVID-19.

In the case of this clone: A read error may account for a junction end that differs from germline. This sequence joins TRBV27 and TRBJ1-1; 8 positions match TRBD1. Germline assignment: CDR1 MNHEY and CDR2 SMNVEV (reference sequence). CDR3 size: 13 residues. The CDR3 bases are TGTGCCAGCAGAGGTGGGGCCAGACAGGGGCCCATCTTT. Its translation is CASRGGARQGPIF.

The rearrangement links TRBV19 to TRBJ2-1, with a weak D call TRBD1 (5 bases). Trimming shortened V by 3 bases and J by 8 bases, and 11 bases separated the two germline ends. The CDR3 spans 13 residues. Germline CDR1 and CDR2: LNHDA and SQIVND (reference sequence). The CDR3 sequence is CASSMVDSDEQFF. CDR3 nucleotides: TGTGCCAGTAGTATGGTAGACAGTGATGAGCAGTTCTTC.

The chain has TRBV27 and TRBJ1-1; TRBD1 is a possible D gene (6 bases). The CDR3 consists of 16 residues. V was trimmed by 6 bases and J by 5 bases, leaving 22 bases between them. Germline CDR1 reads MNHEY; CDR2 reads SMNVEV (reference sequence). The CDR3 loop reads CASRPNYRVVGTEAFF. CDR3 nucleotides: TGTGCCAGCAGACCGAACTACAGGGTGGTTGGGACTGAAGCTTTCTTT.

The rearrangement joins TRBV10-1 to TRBJ2-7; 8 bases align to TRBD1. V trimming: 2 bases; J trimming: 5 bases; junction bases outside the gene matches: 14. The germline V gene has CDR1 WNHNN and CDR2 SYGVQD (reference sequence). This CDR3 contains 17 residues. In DNA form, the CDR3 reads TGCGCCAGCAGTGAGCCCTCCTTGGACAGGGTTGATGACGAGCAGTACTTC. It yields the protein CASSEPSLDRVDDEQYF.

CDR3 in amino acids: CASSLVSEGAGTQYF. Written as DNA, the CDR3 is TGTGCCAGCAGCTTAGTTTCGGAGGGGGCCGGGACGCAGTATTTT. The chain employs TRBV13 and TRBJ2-3; weak D call: TRBD1 (7 bases). CDR1 and CDR2 from the germline V gene are PRHDT and FYEKMQ (reference sequence). V was cut by 1 base and J by 9 bases, with 17 bases left in between. The CDR3 consists of 15 residues.

This clone has more than one count but fewer than ten. The chain's CDR3 is CASSPGLLRYDEQFF. CDR3 nucleotide sequence: TGTGCCAGTAGTCCGGGACTACTAAGGTACGATGAGCAGTTCTTC. The rearrangement uses TRBV19 and TRBJ2-1; TRBD2 aligns across 7 bases. This CDR3 is built from 15 residues. CDR1 and CDR2 (germline): LNHDA, SQIVND (reference sequence). The trim removed 5 bases at V and 8 bases at J, leaving 12 bases unmatched.

The V gene is TRBV30, the J gene TRBJ1-2; 7 bases match TRBD1. Germline CDR1 and CDR2: GTSNPN and SVGIG (reference sequence). The CDR3 covers 13 residues. The ends lost 7 bases at V and 4 bases at J; junction bases unmatched: 9. The chain's CDR3 is CAYNRDRPYGYTF. In nucleotides, the CDR3 is TGTGCCTACAACCGGGACAGACCCTATGGCTACACCTTC.

The chain links TRBV4-1 to TRBJ1-1, with D possibly being TRBD1 (5 bases). Trimming shortened V by 3 bases and J by 7 bases, and 15 bases separated the two germline ends. The V gene's germline CDR1 is MGHRA and CDR2 YSYEKL. The CDR3 sequence is 14 residues long. As DNA, the CDR3 is TGCGCCAGCAGCCAGAAACCAAAGGGGCTTGAAGCTTTCTTT. Protein: CASSQKPKGLEAFF.

V is TRBV9 and J is TRBJ1-5; the match to TRBD1 covers 7 bases. CDR1 SGDLS and CDR2 YYNGEE come from the germline V gene. The CDR3 length is 13 residues. After removal of 3 bases from V and 5 bases from J, the junction contained 2 bases not matched to a gene. Written as DNA, the CDR3 is TGTGCCAGCAGCGCAGGGGGGCATCAGCCCCAGCATTTT. Amino acid sequence: CASSAGGHQPQHF. The entire variable domain, with the rest obtained from reference TRBV9 and TRBJ1-5, is as follows: DSGVTQTPKHLITATGQRVTLRCSPRSGDLSVYWYQQSLDQGLQFLIQYYNGEERAKGNILERFSAQQFPDLHSELNLSSLELGDSALYFCASSAGGHQPQHFGDGTRLSIL.

This rearrangement joins TRBV7-8 to TRBJ2-7, with no clear D. The CDR3 contains 13 residues. Per the germline V gene, CDR1 is SGHVS and CDR2 is FQNEAQ. Trimming removed 4 bases at V and 3 bases at J, with 10 bases between. The CDR3: CASSYNTIYEQYF. Here the CDR3 DNA reads TGTGCCAGCAGCTACAACACCATCTACGAGCAGTACTTC.

The sample holds one count of this clone. The rearrangement uses TRBV18 and TRBJ2-3, with a tentative D call TRBD1 (6 bases). Germline V CDR1 and CDR2: KGHSH, LQKENI. The CDR3 consists of 15 residues. Between the trimmed V and J ends, which lost 1 base and 0 bases, there was a span of 8 bases. CDR3 region: CASSPLDSSTDTQYF. CDR3 DNA sequence: TGTGCCAGCTCACCACTGGACAGTAGCACAGATACGCAGTATTTT.

The chain carries TRBV27 and TRBJ1-5; possibly TRBD1 for D (5 bases). The germline gives CDR1 MNHEY, CDR2 SMNVEV (reference sequence). Trimming pared 6 bases from V and 4 bases from J, leaving 13 bases between. The CDR3 totals 14 residues. Written as DNA, the CDR3 is TGTGCCAGCAGGACCGGGACTGCGAATCAGCCCCAGCATTTT. The encoded protein is CASRTGTANQPQHF.

The CDR3 spells CASSLVDDRTSYLNTEAFF. CDR3 DNA: TGCGCCAGCAGCTTGGTGGATGACAGGACTTCCTACCTGAACACTGAAGCTTTCTTT. The chain uses TRBV5-1 and TRBJ1-1, with D possibly TRBD1 on 6 matching bases. The CDR3 is made up of 19 amino acids. From germline, CDR1 is SGHRS and CDR2 YFSETQ. Trimming took 0 bases from V and 0 from J, leaving 21 bases between them.

This chain joins TRBV9 and TRBJ1-6; no clear D. Trimming left V 1 base short and J 7 bases short, with 3 bases between. CDR1 is SGDLS and CDR2 is YYNGEE in the germline V gene. This CDR3 is built from 12 residues. In DNA, the CDR3 is TGTGCCAGCAGCGTACTGAATTCACCCCTCCACTTT. Residues: CASSVLNSPLHF.

J is TRBJ1-6 and V is TRBV5-8; no clear D. Germline CDR1 SGHTS, CDR2 YDEGEE. This CDR3 spans 14 amino acids. V shed 1 base and J shed 6 bases, with 8 bases lying between them. The CDR3 is CASSLPQINSPLHF. CDR3 DNA sequence: TGTGCCAGCAGCTTGCCACAAATTAATTCACCCCTCCACTTT. The full variable domain, its missing parts supplied by reference TRBV5-8 and TRBJ1-6, is EAGVTQSPTHLIKTRGQQATLRCSPISGHTSVYWYQQALGLGLQFLLWYDEGEERNRGNFPPRFSGRQFPNYSSELNVNALELEDSALYLCASSLPQINSPLHFGNGTRLTVT.

V is TRBV30 and J is TRBJ1-2; D is perhaps TRBD1 (5 bases). V shed 1 base and J shed 2 bases, with 8 bases lying between them. This CDR3 has 13 amino acids. The V gene's germline CDR1 is GTSNPN and CDR2 SVGIG (reference sequence). Here the CDR3 DNA reads TGTGCCTGGAGTGCGGGGGGGAACTATGGCTACACCTTC. Translating it yields CAWSAGGNYGYTF. The full variable domain, completed using reference TRBV30 and TRBJ1-2, is SQTIHQWPATLVQPVGSPLSLECTVEGTSNPNLYWYRQAAGRGLQLLFYSVGIGQISSEVPQNLSASRPQDRQFILSSKKLLLSDSGFYLCAWSAGGNYGYTFGSGTRLTVV.

Only one count was recorded for this clone. V is TRBV10-1 and J is TRBJ1-1; D is ambiguous. This CDR3 region has 14 residues. V lost 1 base to trimming and J lost 0 bases, with 6 bases between them. Germline V lookup: CDR1 WNHNN, CDR2 SYGVQD (reference sequence). The CDR3 sequence is CASSEFGVNTEAFF. The CDR3 nucleotides read TGCGCCAGCAGTGAGTTCGGGGTGAACACTGAAGCTTTCTTT.

The chain combines TRBV6-5 with TRBJ2-1, with TRBD2 identical over 9 bases. V was clipped by 6 bases and J by 7 bases; unmatched bases: 7. The CDR3 is 14 amino acids. From germline, CDR1 is MNHEY and CDR2 SVGAGI. Here the CDR3 DNA reads TGTGCCAGCAGAGCTAGCGGGACCCTGAATGAGCAGTTCTTC. Its translation is CASRASGTLNEQFF.

The rearrangement links TRBV5-3 to TRBJ2-1, with TRBD2 identical over 9 bases. TRBV5-3 carries the ORF label, with uncertain function. The CDR3 extends over 19 amino acids. The V and J ends lost 0 bases and 4 bases, in that order; junction bases with no gene match: 14. The CDR3 DNA reads as TGTGCCAGAAGCTTGGCTGGGGCGGGGGGGCCGGATTTTTACAATGAGCAGTTCTTC. Translating it yields CARSLAGAGGPDFYNEQFF.

This chain links TRBV2 with TRBJ1-4, with 9 nucleotides matching TRBD1. Germline V lookup: CDR1 SNHLY, CDR2 FYNNEI. There are 15 residues in the CDR3. Trimming removed 4 bases from V and 8 bases from J; junction bases left unmatched: 8. The CDR3 nucleotides are TGTGCCAGCAGTGCGACAGGGGGTATTAGGGAAAAACTGTTTTTT. It is translated as CASSATGGIREKLFF.

The chain joins TRBV30 to TRBJ2-7; TRBD1 might be the D (6 bases). CDR1 GTSNPN and CDR2 SVGIG come from the germline V gene (reference sequence). The CDR3 is made up of 12 amino acids. Deletions cut 4 bases from V and 5 bases from J, with 12 bases between. The CDR3 nucleotides read TGTGCCTGGATGGGAAGACAGGACGAGCAGTACTTC. Residues: CAWMGRQDEQYF.

The gene calls are TRBV27 and TRBJ2-7, with a possible D match to TRBD1 (6 bases). The V and J ends lost 10 bases and 4 bases respectively, with 14 bases between them. Germline CDR1 reads MNHEY; CDR2 reads SMNVEV (reference sequence). CDR3 size: 12 residues. CDR3 loop: CATGQIPYEQYF. The CDR3 DNA reads as TGTGCCACCGGACAGATCCCATACGAGCAGTACTTC.

CDR3 protein: CASSQEGWTALNTEAFF. In nucleotides, the CDR3 is TGTGCCAGCAGCCAAGAGGGGTGGACAGCCCTGAACACTGAAGCTTTCTTT. The rearrangement uses TRBV3-1 (or the pseudogene TRBV3-2) and TRBJ1-1; D is perhaps TRBD1 (6 bases). The germline gives CDR1 LGHDT, CDR2 YNNKEL (reference sequence). V shed 0 bases and J shed 0 bases, with 14 bases lying between them. The CDR3 length is 17 residues.

The V gene is TRBV27, the J gene TRBJ2-7, with a possible D match to TRBD2 (6 bases). Germline V gene sequence: CDR1 MNHEY, CDR2 SMNVEV (reference sequence). The CDR3 contains 15 residues. Trimming removed 5 bases from V and 7 bases from J, with 21 bases in between. CDR3 coding DNA: TGTGCCAGCAGTCCTCGGGACTTCGGGTTGGGTGAGCAGTACTTC. As protein: CASSPRDFGLGEQYF.

The chain joins TRBV11-3 to TRBJ2-3, with 10 bases that match TRBD2. J lost 5 bases, V lost 5 bases, and 7 bases had no gene match. The germline gives CDR1 SGHNT, CDR2 YENEEA. The CDR3 has 15 residues. This CDR3 is CASSRLAGDRDTQYF. CDR3 nucleotide sequence: TGTGCCAGCAGCCGACTAGCGGGTGATCGAGATACGCAGTATTTT.

The chain carries TRBV5-1 and TRBJ2-5; 7 bases agree with TRBD1. V lost 2 bases and J lost 5; bases outside the gene matches: 6. The V gene's germline CDR1 is SGHRS and CDR2 YFSETQ. CDR3 length: 14 residues. CDR3 sequence: CASSLRGRRETQYF. Here the CDR3 DNA reads TGCGCCAGCAGCTTAAGGGGGCGCAGGGAGACCCAGTACTTC. The full variable domain, rest sourced from reference TRBV5-1 and TRBJ2-5, is KAGVTQTPRYLIKTRGQQVTLSCSPISGHRSVSWYQQTPGQGLQFLFEYFSETQRNKGNFPGRFSGRQFSNSRSEMNVSTLELGDSALYLCASSLRGRRETQYFGPGTRLLVL.

The chain couples TRBV5-5 to TRBJ2-7; TRBD2 might be the D (6 bases). V was shortened by 6 bases and J by 5 bases, with 18 bases between the two germline ends. The CDR3 has 14 amino acids. Germline CDR1 and CDR2: SGHKS and YYEKEE (reference sequence). The CDR3: CASTLLEGFDEQYF. CDR3 sequence (DNA): TGTGCCAGCACCCTCCTGGAGGGTTTCGACGAGCAGTACTTC.